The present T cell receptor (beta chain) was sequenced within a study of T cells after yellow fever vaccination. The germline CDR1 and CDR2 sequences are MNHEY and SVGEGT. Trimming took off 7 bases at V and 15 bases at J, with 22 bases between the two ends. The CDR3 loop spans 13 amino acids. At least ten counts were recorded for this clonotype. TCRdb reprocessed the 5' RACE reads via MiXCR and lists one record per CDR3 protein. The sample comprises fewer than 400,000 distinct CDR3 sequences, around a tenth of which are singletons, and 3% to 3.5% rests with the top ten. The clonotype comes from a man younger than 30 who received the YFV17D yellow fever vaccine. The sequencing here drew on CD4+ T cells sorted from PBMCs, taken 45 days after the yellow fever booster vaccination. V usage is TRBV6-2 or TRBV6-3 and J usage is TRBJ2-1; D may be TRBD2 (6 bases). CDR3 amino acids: CASTGTPGRSRFF. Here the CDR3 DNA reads TGTGCCAGCACTGGGACTCCGGGGAGATCCCGGTTCTTC.